The entry that follows covers one TCR beta chain sequence. Its target is unknown. The PCR was carried out with 60 Vbeta primers and 13 Jbeta primers. TCRdb's copy holds only in-frame clones and misses some; the assay was immunoSEQ multiplex PCR. Counted here are tens of thousands of clones, approximately 81% occurring once; the ten biggest clones make up about 7.4%. CDR3 length: 13 amino acids. Trimming removed 5 bases from V and 4 bases from J; junction bases left unmatched: 5. Per germline, CDR1 SGHAT and CDR2 FQNNGV. These data originate in a study of cytomegalovirus exposure and HLA in healthy donors. General study results and limits: Later analysis showed TCR association rates varying by HLA locus, highest for DRB1 and lowest for HLA-C. The productive fraction for most TCR beta V segments was about 87% or about 30% in an earlier analysis.

The clonotype originates from a woman aged 25 to 39 in good health and CMV-seropositive. This chain connects TRBV11-2 to TRBJ2-7, with 7 bases matching TRBD1. Specimen: PBMCs. The DNA for the CDR3 is TGTGCCAGCAGCCACGGGACAGAGTACGAGCAGTACTTC. Translating it yields CASSHGTEYEQYF.